This entry lists 32 T cell receptor beta chains sequenced from one sample in a study of regulatory T cells in long-lasting Graves disease. Specified time point: newly diagnosed GD, antithyroid drugs for less than 3 months. After RNA was extracted from PBMCs, the TCR library was made from it. With iRepertoire HTBI primers and Arm-PCR of CDR3 regions, TCR beta libraries were built. TCRdb reanalysed the multiplex PCR reads using MiXCR and keeps one entry per CDR3 protein. The table has more than 400,000 distinct CDR3 sequences, about a sixth seen once. This sample also belongs to another study, concerning T cells in Graves' hyperthyroidism and ophthalmopathy.

The sequencing used peripheral blood mononuclear cells (PBMCs), collected at new diagnosis, from a patient treated with antithyroid drugs. The receptors were sampled from a woman in her twenties or thirties with Graves disease.

In DNA form, the CDR3 reads TGTGCCAGCAGCCCGACGGGACAAAGGATGGGATCCCAAAACACCGGGGAGCTGTTTTTT. Amino acids: CASSPTGQRMGSQNTGELFF. The chain combines TRBV3-1 with TRBJ2-2; possible D gene TRBD1, 6 bases. The length of the CDR3 is 20 residues. In germline, CDR1 is LGHDT, CDR2 YNNKEL (reference sequence). Deletions cut 4 bases from V and 2 bases from J, with 26 bases between.

CDR3 loop: CASSGQDTEAFF. In DNA, the CDR3 is TGCGCCAGCAGTGGACAGGACACTGAAGCTTTCTTT. V is TRBV10-1 and J is TRBJ1-1; TRBD1 might be the D (6 bases). CDR1 and CDR2 (germline): WNHNN, SYGVQD (reference sequence). This CDR3 comprises 12 residues. Deletions cut 4 bases from V and 3 bases from J, with 6 bases between.

The table lists this clonotype with many counts. The chain links TRBV28 to TRBJ1-5; no clear D gene. CDR3 length equals 15 residues. Germline assignment: CDR1 MDHEN and CDR2 SYDVKM. Trimming took 8 bases from V and 2 from J, leaving 16 bases between them. CDR3 nucleotides: TGTGCCAGCCGAAATGAGCCTTTCGGCAATCAGCCCCAGCATTTT. Its translation: CASRNEPFGNQPQHF.

This clonotype has at least ten counts. The V call is TRBV10-1, the J call TRBJ2-1; maybe TRBD2 (6 bases). Germline-derived CDR1 and CDR2 are WNHNN and SYGVQD (reference sequence). The CDR3 is 14 residues long. V lost 4 bases and J 3 bases, leaving 10 bases between the germline ends. The CDR3 reads CASSAREIYNEQFF. The DNA of the CDR3 is TGCGCCAGCAGTGCCCGGGAGATCTACAATGAGCAGTTCTTC.

In the case of this clonotype: This clone may be a read error of a much larger clone one base away. The chain is built from TRBV6-1 and TRBJ2-3; 8 bases agree with TRBD2. From germline, CDR1 is MNHNS and CDR2 SASEGT. The V segment lost 8 bases and the J segment 0 bases; nucleotides outside the gene matches: 10. This CDR3 spans 16 amino acids. CDR3 nucleotides: TGTGCCAGCGGTAAACATAGCGGGACAAGCACAGATACGCAGTATTTT. Its translation: CASGKHSGTSTDTQYF.

This clonotype was recorded many times. This chain links TRBV4-3 with TRBJ2-1; 11 bases are shared with TRBD2. There are 16 residues in the CDR3. Trimming at V came to 0 bases and at J to 6 bases, leaving 4 bases not matched to a gene. CDR1 and CDR2 (germline): LGHNA, YSLEER. The CDR3 protein is CASSQDLLAGGNEQFF. The CDR3 region has the DNA TGCGCCAGCAGCCAAGATTTGCTAGCGGGGGGCAATGAGCAGTTCTTC.

This clonotype has ten or more counts. V is TRBV20-1 and J is TRBJ2-7; 8 bases fit TRBD2. Germline CDR1 reads DFQATT; CDR2 reads SNEGSKA (reference sequence). This CDR3 comprises 15 residues. The V and J ends lost 2 bases and 0 bases, in that order; junction bases with no gene match: 6. Here the CDR3 reads CSARSSREASYEQYF. The CDR3 DNA follows: TGCAGTGCTAGAAGTTCGCGGGAGGCCTCCTACGAGCAGTACTTC.

This clonotype was counted at least ten times. The chain combines TRBV6-5 with TRBJ2-5; D not certain. The CDR3 runs 15 residues. Trimming took 2 bases from V and 3 from J, leaving 13 bases between them. Germline V CDR1 and CDR2: MNHEY, SVGAGI. In DNA, the CDR3 is TGTGCCAGCAGTTACGGGCATGGGAAAAAAGAGACCCAGTACTTC. It encodes CASSYGHGKKETQYF.

Ten or more counts support this clonotype. The chain joins TRBV7-9 to TRBJ2-1; no firm D call. V was trimmed by 1 base and J by 6 bases, leaving 10 bases between them. Germline V gene sequence: CDR1 SEHNR, CDR2 FQNEAQ (reference sequence). This CDR3 contains 14 residues. The CDR3 sequence: CASSLGTVANEQFF. CDR3 DNA sequence: TGTGCCAGCAGCTTAGGGACGGTAGCCAATGAGCAGTTCTTC.

This rearrangement joins TRBV27 to TRBJ2-2, with 14 nucleotides matching TRBD2. With V trimmed by 2 bases and J by 0 bases, 5 bases remained unmatched. This CDR3 is built from 19 residues. Germline V gene sequence: CDR1 MNHEY, CDR2 SMNVEV (reference sequence). In DNA form, the CDR3 reads TGTGCCAGCAGTTTACGGACTAGCGGGAGGCCTACGAACACCGGGGAGCTGTTTTTT. The encoded protein is CASSLRTSGRPTNTGELFF.

The chain links TRBV29-1 to TRBJ2-1; 14 bases are a match to TRBD2. Germline CDR1 is SQVTM and CDR2 is ANQGSEA. The length of the CDR3 is 15 residues. V shed 6 bases and J 15 bases; nucleotides not matched to a gene: 16. CDR3 amino acids: CSVSNPGTSGRDRFF. DNA of the CDR3: TGCAGCGTCAGTAACCCCGGGACTAGCGGGAGAGATCGGTTCTTC.

This rearrangement joins TRBV19 to TRBJ1-6; D uncertain. Trimming took 3 bases from V and 4 from J, leaving 10 bases between them. Germline lookup yields CDR1 LNHDA and CDR2 SQIVND (reference sequence). The CDR3 sequence is 15 residues long. In nucleotides, the CDR3 is TGTGCCAGTAGTATGAGCGCGGCTTATAATTCACCCCTCCACTTT. Its translation is CASSMSAAYNSPLHF.

The chain uses TRBV18 and TRBJ2-1, with 11 bases fitting TRBD2. CDR1 and CDR2 (germline): KGHSH, LQKENI. The trim removed 6 bases at V and 5 bases at J, leaving 12 bases unmatched. The CDR3 loop spans 17 amino acids. The CDR3 sequence is CASSQKALAGEDNEQFF. DNA of the CDR3: TGTGCCAGCTCTCAGAAAGCACTAGCGGGAGAGGACAATGAGCAGTTCTTC.

This chain connects TRBV2 to TRBJ1-1; no reliable D call. The germline gives CDR1 SNHLY, CDR2 FYNNEI. The CDR3 length is 13 residues. V was clipped by 6 bases and J by 1 base, with 9 bases between them. The CDR3 nucleotides are TGTGCCAGCAGATCCGAAAGGAACACTGAAGCTTTCTTT. It is translated as CASRSERNTEAFF. Full variable domain (rest looked up from reference TRBV2 and TRBJ1-1): EPEVTQTPSHQVTQMGQEVILRCVPISNHLYFYWYRQILGQKVEFLVSFYNNEISEKSEIFDDQFSVERPDGSNFTLKIRSTKLEDSAMYFCASRSERNTEAFFGQGTRLTVV.

The CDR3 nucleotides read TGTGCCAGCAGCGCACCAGGGACTAGCGACTACAATGAGCAGTTCTTC. It specifies CASSAPGTSDYNEQFF. The J gene is TRBJ2-1, the V gene TRBV7-2; the match to TRBD2 covers 10 bases. V was pared by 5 bases and J by 3 bases, with 7 bases of the junction left unmatched. The CDR3 extends over 16 amino acids. CDR1 is SGHTA and CDR2 is FQGNSA in the germline V gene.

The table lists this clonotype with many counts. The genes are TRBV27 and TRBJ2-7; 15 nucleotides agree with TRBD2. Germline assignment: CDR1 MNHEY and CDR2 SMNVEV (reference sequence). With 9 bases clipped from V and 2 bases from J, the junction kept 8 bases outside the gene matches. The CDR3 sequence is 16 residues long. CDR3 loop: CARTGTSGRLTYEQYF. The DNA for the CDR3 is TGTGCCAGGACTGGGACTAGCGGGAGGTTAACCTACGAGCAGTACTTC.

As to this clonotype: Given a much more abundant clone one base away, this may be a read error. The chain uses TRBV28 and TRBJ2-7, with TRBD1 matching over 7 bases. Per the germline V gene, CDR1 is MDHEN and CDR2 is SYDVKM. This CDR3 has 16 amino acids. After removal of 2 bases from V and 4 bases from J, the junction contained 11 bases not matched to a gene. The CDR3 region is CASSLPVDRVWYEQYF. DNA for the CDR3: TGTGCCAGCAGTTTACCCGTTGACAGGGTTTGGTACGAGCAGTACTTC.

This clonotype occurred a few times. This sequence joins TRBV20-1 and TRBJ2-5; D gene uncertain. V lost 3 bases, J lost 5 bases, and 13 bases lay in between. This CDR3 is built from 13 residues. Germline values: CDR1 DFQATT, CDR2 SNEGSKA (reference sequence). The CDR3 DNA sequence: TGCAGTGCTAGGGCACTGGCCCGGGAGACCCAGTACTTC. As protein: CSARALARETQYF.

This clonotype came up a few times. This sequence joins TRBV4-1 and TRBJ2-5; 9 bases line up with TRBD2. Per the germline V gene, CDR1 is MGHRA and CDR2 is YSYEKL. Losses at the gene ends were 2 bases for V and 7 bases for J; bases not matched to a gene: 14. This CDR3 has 17 residues. This chain's CDR3 is CASSQPARGRGGRTQYF. CDR3 in DNA: TGCGCCAGCAGCCAACCCGCACGCGGGAGGGGGGGCCGGACCCAGTACTTC.

In this sample, this clonotype turned up many times. V usage is TRBV30 and J usage is TRBJ1-1; D perhaps matches TRBD1 (5 bases). V gave up 3 bases and J gave up 8 bases, with 16 bases separating them. Germline V CDR1 and CDR2: GTSNPN, SVGIG (reference sequence). CDR3 size: 13 residues. The CDR3 sequence is CAWRTRGVVEAFF. The CDR3 DNA reads TGTGCCTGGAGGACTAGAGGGGTTGTCGAAGCTTTCTTT.

This chain joins TRBV19 and TRBJ1-2; a possible D gene is TRBD1 (6 bases). The V and J ends lost 4 bases and 2 bases respectively, with 11 bases between them. The CDR3 length is 14 residues. Germline V lookup: CDR1 LNHDA, CDR2 SQIVND (reference sequence). The CDR3 region is CASSTRTENYGYTF. The CDR3 coding sequence is TGTGCCAGTAGTACCCGGACAGAAAACTATGGCTACACCTTC.

This chain links TRBV20-1 with TRBJ2-7; 7 nucleotides agree with TRBD2. Germline CDR1 DFQATT, CDR2 SNEGSKA (reference sequence). Germline trimming cut 0 bases from V and 3 bases from J; bases unmatched to any gene: 5. The CDR3 has 14 amino acids. The CDR3 DNA sequence: TGCAGTGCTAGAGATCTACAGCGGGGCTACGAGCAGTACTTC. This gives the protein CSARDLQRGYEQYF.

For this clonotype: It may be a read error: a sequence one base away is much more abundant. This chain links TRBV15 with TRBJ2-7; D gene unclear. CDR3 length equals 12 residues. CDR1 is LNHNV and CDR2 is YYDKDF in the germline V gene (reference sequence). V was shortened by 5 bases and J by 4 bases, with 9 bases between the two germline ends. CDR3 in DNA: TGTGCCACCAGCTCGGAACCTTACGAGCAGTACTTC. This codes for CATSSEPYEQYF.

This clonotype was counted ten times or more. The chain uses TRBV6-1 and TRBJ2-1, with D perhaps matching TRBD2 (5 bases). CDR3 length equals 16 residues. The V end lost 8 bases, the J end lost 0 bases, and 17 bases lay between the germline ends. CDR1 and CDR2 from the germline V gene are MNHNS and SASEGT. The DNA of the CDR3 is TGTGCCAGCTCCTGGAGAGCGGAGAGCTCCTACAATGAGCAGTTCTTC. Translation: CASSWRAESSYNEQFF.

This clonotype showed up many times. The genes are TRBV20-1 and TRBJ2-7, with no clear D. Trimming pared 5 bases from V and 0 bases from J, leaving 20 bases between. This CDR3 region has 16 residues. CDR1 DFQATT and CDR2 SNEGSKA come from the germline V gene (reference sequence). The DNA for the CDR3 is TGCAGTGCTCCAACCTTGGAGCGAACGAGCTCCTACGAGCAGTACTTC. It is translated as CSAPTLERTSSYEQYF.

The chain has TRBV28 and TRBJ2-2; TRBD2 agrees at 16 bases. Germline values: CDR1 MDHEN, CDR2 SYDVKM. CDR3 length: 19 amino acids. Germline trimming cut 5 bases from V and 4 bases from J; bases unmatched to any gene: 10. The CDR3 sequence is CASSDPSGLAGGRTGELFF. The CDR3, as DNA: TGTGCCAGCAGTGACCCCTCGGGACTAGCGGGAGGGCGCACCGGGGAGCTGTTTTTT.

On this clonotype: Mismatch with germline at one junction end may stem from a read error. The chain uses TRBV7-7 and TRBJ2-1, with no clear D. The CDR3 sequence is 13 residues long. The germline V gene encodes CDR1 SSHAT and CDR2 FNYEAQ (reference sequence). The CDR3: CASSLAPASEQFF. CDR3 in DNA: TGTGCTAGCAGCTTAGCTCCGGCGAGTGAGCAGTTCTTC.

At least ten counts were recorded for this clonotype. The J gene is TRBJ1-1, the V gene TRBV5-1; a weak D match, TRBD1 (5 bases). The CDR3 covers 15 residues. CDR1 and CDR2 (germline): SGHRS, YFSETQ. Trimming stripped 0 bases from V and 0 bases from J, with 9 bases between. Here the CDR3 DNA reads TGCGCCAGCAGCTTGGCCTTGACAGTGAACACTGAAGCTTTCTTT. Amino acid sequence: CASSLALTVNTEAFF.

The gene calls are TRBV27 and TRBJ1-3; tentative D call: TRBD1 (6 bases). Trimming left V 4 bases short and J 7 bases short, with 11 bases between. This CDR3 has 13 residues. Germline lookup yields CDR1 MNHEY and CDR2 SMNVEV (reference sequence). CDR3 DNA sequence: TGTGCCAGCAGTTCCCGACAGGACAACACCATATATTTT. This codes for CASSSRQDNTIYF.

The chain is built from TRBV2 and TRBJ2-7, with a possible D match to TRBD1 (6 bases). CDR3 length: 12 amino acids. V gave up 8 bases and J gave up 3 bases, with 11 bases separating them. Germline V gene sequence: CDR1 SNHLY, CDR2 FYNNEI. In DNA, the CDR3 is TGTGCCAGCCAGGGCAGGGGCTACGAGCAGTACTTC. Residues: CASQGRGYEQYF.

This clonotype was detected only a few times. This CDR3 fails to terminate in the conserved phenylalanine or tryptophan, so it likely reflects a read error. The rearrangement joins TRBV7-3 to TRBJ1-1, with unresolved D. There are 16 residues in the CDR3. Deletions cut 5 bases from V and 0 bases from J, with 16 bases between. CDR1 SGHTA and CDR2 FQGTGA come from the germline V gene. The CDR3 sequence is CASSVGGGGLNTEAFS. The CDR3 DNA reads as TGTGCCAGCAGCGTAGGAGGAGGAGGTTTGAACACTGAAGCTTTCTCT.

The chain couples TRBV5-1 to TRBJ1-2; TRBD1 might be the D (5 bases). The CDR3 is 14 amino acids. The V end lost 4 bases, the J end lost 8 bases, and 18 bases lay between the germline ends. Germline V lookup: CDR1 SGHRS, CDR2 YFSETQ. The chain's CDR3 is CASSEGRGPWGYTF. CDR3 DNA: TGCGCCAGCAGCGAGGGAAGGGGCCCTTGGGGCTACACCTTC.